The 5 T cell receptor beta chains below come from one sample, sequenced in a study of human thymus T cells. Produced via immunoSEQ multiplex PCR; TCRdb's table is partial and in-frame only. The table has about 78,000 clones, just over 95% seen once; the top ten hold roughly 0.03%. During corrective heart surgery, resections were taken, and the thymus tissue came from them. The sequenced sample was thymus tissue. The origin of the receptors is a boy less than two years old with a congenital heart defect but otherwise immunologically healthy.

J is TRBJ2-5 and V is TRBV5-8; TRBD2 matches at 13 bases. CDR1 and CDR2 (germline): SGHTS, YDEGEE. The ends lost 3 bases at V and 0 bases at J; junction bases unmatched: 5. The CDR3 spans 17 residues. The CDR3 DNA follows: TGTGCCAGCAGCTGCAAGGGGACTAGCGGGAACCAAGAGACCCAGTACTTC. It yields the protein CASSCKGTSGNQETQYF.

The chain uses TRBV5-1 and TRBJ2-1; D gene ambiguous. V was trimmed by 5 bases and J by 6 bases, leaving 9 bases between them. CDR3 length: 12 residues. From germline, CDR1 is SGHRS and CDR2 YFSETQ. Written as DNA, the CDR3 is TGCGCCAGCAGTCCTGACTTCAATGAGCAGTTCTTC. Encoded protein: CASSPDFNEQFF. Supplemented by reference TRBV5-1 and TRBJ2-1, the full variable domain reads KAGVTQTPRYLIKTRGQQVTLSCSPISGHRSVSWYQQTPGQGLQFLFEYFSETQRNKGNFPGRFSGRQFSNSRSEMNVSTLELGDSALYLCASSPDFNEQFFGPGTRLTVL.

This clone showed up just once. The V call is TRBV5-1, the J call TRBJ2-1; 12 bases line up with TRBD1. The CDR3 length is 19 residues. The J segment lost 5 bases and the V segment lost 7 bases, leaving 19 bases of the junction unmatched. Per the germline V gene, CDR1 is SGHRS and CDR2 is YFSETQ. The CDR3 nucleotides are TGCGCCAGCCGCCAGAGTGGGACAGGGGGCTCCCCAACTCACAATGAGCAGTTCTTC. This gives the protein CASRQSGTGGSPTHNEQFF.

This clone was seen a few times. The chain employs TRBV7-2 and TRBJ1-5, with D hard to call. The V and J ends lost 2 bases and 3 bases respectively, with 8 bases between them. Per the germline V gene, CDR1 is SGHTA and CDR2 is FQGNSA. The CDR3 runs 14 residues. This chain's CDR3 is CASSLKQFNQPQHF. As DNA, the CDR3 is TGTGCCAGCAGCTTAAAACAGTTCAATCAGCCCCAGCATTTT.

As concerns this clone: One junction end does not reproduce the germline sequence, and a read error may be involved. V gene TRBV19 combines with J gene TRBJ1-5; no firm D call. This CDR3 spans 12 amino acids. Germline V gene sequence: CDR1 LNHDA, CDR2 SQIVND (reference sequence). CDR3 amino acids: CASSMVLQTQHF. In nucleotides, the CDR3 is TGTGCCAGTAGTATGGTGCTTCAGACCCAGCATTTT.